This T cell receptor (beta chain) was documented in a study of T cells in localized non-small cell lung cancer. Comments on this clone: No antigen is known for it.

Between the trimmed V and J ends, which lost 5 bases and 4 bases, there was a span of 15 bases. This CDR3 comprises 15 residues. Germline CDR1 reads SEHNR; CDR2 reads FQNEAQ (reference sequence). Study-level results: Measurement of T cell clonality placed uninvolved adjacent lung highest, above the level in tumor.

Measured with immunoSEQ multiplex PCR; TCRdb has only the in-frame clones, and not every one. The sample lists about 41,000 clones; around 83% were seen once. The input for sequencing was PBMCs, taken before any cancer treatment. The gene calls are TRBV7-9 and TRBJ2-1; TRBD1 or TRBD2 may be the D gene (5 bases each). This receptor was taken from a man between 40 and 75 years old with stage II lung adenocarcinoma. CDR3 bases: TGTGCCAGCAGCGCAACCGGGACGGCGTACAATGAGCAGTTCTTC. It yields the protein CASSATGTAYNEQFF. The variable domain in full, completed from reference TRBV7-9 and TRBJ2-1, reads DTGVSQNPRHKITKRGQNVTFRCDPISEHNRLYWYRQTLGQGPEFLTYFQNEAQLEKSRLLSDRFSAERPKGSFSTLEIQRTEQGDSAMYLCASSATGTAYNEQFFGPGTRLTVL.